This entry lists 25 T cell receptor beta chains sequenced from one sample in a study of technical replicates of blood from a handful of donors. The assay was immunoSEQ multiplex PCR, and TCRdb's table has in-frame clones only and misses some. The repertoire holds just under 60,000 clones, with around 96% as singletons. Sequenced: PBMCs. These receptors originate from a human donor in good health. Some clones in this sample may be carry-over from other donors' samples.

CDR3 protein: CASSPRENTGELFF. CDR3 DNA: TGTGCCAGCAGCCCCCGGGAGAACACCGGGGAGCTGTTTTTT. The chain carries TRBV11-3 and TRBJ2-2; D perhaps matches TRBD2 (5 bases). The CDR3 sequence is 14 residues long. Trimming removed 5 bases from V and 1 base from J, with 8 bases in between. Germline loops: CDR1 SGHNT, CDR2 YENEEA.

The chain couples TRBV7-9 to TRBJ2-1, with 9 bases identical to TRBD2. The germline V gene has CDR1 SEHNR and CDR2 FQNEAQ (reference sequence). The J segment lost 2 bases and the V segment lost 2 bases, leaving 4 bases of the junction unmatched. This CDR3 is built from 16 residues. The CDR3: CASSLMSGGPYNEQFF. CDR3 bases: TGTGCCAGCAGCTTAATGAGCGGGGGGCCCTACAATGAGCAGTTCTTC.

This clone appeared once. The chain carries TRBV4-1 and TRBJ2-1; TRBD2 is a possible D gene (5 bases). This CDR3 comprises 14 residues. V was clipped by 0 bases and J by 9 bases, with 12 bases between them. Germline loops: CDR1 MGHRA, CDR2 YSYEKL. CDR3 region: CASSQDGEYAEQFF. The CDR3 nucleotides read TGCGCCAGCAGCCAAGATGGGGAGTACGCTGAGCAGTTCTTC.

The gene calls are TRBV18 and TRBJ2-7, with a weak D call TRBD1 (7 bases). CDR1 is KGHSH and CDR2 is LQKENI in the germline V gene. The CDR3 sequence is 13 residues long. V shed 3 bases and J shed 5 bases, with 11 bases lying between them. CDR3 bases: TGTGCCAGCTCACCCCAGGGGGGACACGAGCAGTACTTC. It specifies CASSPQGGHEQYF.

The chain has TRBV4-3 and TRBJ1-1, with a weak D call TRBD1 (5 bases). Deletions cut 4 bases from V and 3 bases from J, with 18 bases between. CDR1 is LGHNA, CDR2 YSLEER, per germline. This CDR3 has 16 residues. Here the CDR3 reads CASSRRYGAADTEAFF. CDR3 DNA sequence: TGCGCCAGCAGCCGGCGGTATGGGGCTGCAGACACTGAAGCTTTCTTT.

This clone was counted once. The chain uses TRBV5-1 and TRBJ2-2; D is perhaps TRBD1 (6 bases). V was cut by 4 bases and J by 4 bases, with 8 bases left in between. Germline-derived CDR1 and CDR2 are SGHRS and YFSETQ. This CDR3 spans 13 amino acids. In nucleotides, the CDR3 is TGCGCCAGCAGCCCCAGGGGCACCGGGGAGCTGTTTTTT. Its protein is CASSPRGTGELFF.

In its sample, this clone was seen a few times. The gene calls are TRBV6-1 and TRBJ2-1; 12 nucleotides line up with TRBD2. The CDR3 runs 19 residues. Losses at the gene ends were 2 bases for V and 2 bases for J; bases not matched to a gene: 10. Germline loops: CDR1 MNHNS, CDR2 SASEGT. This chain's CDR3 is CASSERPPTSGGPYNEQFF. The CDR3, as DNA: TGTGCCAGCAGTGAACGCCCGCCCACTAGCGGGGGGCCCTACAATGAGCAGTTCTTC.

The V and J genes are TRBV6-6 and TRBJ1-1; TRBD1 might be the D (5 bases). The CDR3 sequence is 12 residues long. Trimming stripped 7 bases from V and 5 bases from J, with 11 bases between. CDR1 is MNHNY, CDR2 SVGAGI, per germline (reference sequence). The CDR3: CASKQQGTEAFF. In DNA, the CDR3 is TGTGCCAGCAAGCAGCAGGGAACTGAAGCTTTCTTT.

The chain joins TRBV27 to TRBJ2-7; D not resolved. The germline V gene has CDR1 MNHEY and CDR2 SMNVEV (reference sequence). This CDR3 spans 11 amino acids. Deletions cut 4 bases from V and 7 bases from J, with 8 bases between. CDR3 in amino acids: CASSSAIEQYF. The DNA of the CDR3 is TGTGCCAGCAGTTCCGCGATAGAGCAGTACTTC.

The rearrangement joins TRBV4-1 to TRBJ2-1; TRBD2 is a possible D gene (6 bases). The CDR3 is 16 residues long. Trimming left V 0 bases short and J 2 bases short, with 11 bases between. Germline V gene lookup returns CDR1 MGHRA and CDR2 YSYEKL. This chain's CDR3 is CASSQDWLATYNEQFF. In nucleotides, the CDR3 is TGCGCCAGCAGCCAAGACTGGCTAGCGACCTACAATGAGCAGTTCTTC.

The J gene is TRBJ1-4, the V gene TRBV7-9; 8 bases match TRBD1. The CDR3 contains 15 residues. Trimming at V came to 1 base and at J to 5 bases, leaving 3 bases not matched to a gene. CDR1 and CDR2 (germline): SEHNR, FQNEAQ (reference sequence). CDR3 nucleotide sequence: TGTGCCAGCAGCTTAGTAGGACAGGGAAATGAAAAACTGTTTTTT. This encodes CASSLVGQGNEKLFF.

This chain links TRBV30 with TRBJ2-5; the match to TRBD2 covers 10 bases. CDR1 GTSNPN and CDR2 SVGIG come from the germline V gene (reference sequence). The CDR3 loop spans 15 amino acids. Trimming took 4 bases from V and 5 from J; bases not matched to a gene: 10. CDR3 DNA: TGTGCCTGGACGGCTAGCGGGAGATTTCTCGAGACCCAGTACTTC. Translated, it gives CAWTASGRFLETQYF.

The CDR3 DNA is TGTGCCAGCTCACCAGAGGTGGATTCACCCCTCCACTTT. Amino acids: CASSPEVDSPLHF. The gene calls are TRBV18 and TRBJ1-6; D ambiguous. V was trimmed by 2 bases and J by 8 bases, leaving 7 bases between them. The CDR3 sequence is 13 residues long. CDR1 KGHSH and CDR2 LQKENI come from the germline V gene.

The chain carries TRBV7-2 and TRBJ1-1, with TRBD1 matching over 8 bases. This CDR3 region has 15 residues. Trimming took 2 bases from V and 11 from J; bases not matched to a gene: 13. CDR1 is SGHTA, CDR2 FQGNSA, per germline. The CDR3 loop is CASSLWGLGQGKAFF. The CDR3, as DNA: TGTGCCAGCAGCTTATGGGGCCTAGGACAGGGCAAGGCTTTCTTT.

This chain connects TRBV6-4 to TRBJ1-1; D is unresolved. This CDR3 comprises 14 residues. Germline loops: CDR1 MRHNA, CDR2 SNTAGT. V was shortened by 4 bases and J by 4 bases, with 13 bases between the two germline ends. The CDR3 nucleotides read TGTGCCAGCAGTGCATCCCCCCTAGCCACTGAAGCTTTCTTT. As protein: CASSASPLATEAFF.

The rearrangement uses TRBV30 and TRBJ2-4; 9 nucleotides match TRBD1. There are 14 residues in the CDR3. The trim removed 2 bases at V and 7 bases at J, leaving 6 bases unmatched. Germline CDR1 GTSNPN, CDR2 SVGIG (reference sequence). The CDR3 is CAWSTGGAENIQYF. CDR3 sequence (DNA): TGTGCCTGGAGTACAGGGGGCGCGGAGAACATTCAGTACTTC.

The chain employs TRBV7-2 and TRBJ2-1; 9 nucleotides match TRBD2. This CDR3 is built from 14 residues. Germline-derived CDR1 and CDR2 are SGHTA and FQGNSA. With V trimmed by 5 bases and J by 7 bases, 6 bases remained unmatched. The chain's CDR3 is CASSPGLASNEQFF. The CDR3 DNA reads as TGTGCCAGCAGCCCAGGACTAGCGAGTAATGAGCAGTTCTTC. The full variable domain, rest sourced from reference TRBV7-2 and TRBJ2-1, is GAGVSQSPSNKVTEKGKDVELRCDPISGHTALYWYRQSLGQGLEFLIYFQGNSAPDKSGLPSDRFSAERTGGSVSTLTIQRTQQEDSAVYLCASSPGLASNEQFFGPGTRLTVL.

CDR3 bases: TGTGCCTGGAGTGACGGCACGGGATCCTACGAGCAGTACTTC. As protein: CAWSDGTGSYEQYF. The chain employs TRBV30 and TRBJ2-7, with D perhaps TRBD2 (5 bases). Trimming left V 1 base short and J 1 base short, with 11 bases between. CDR3 length: 14 residues. CDR1 and CDR2 (germline): GTSNPN, SVGIG (reference sequence).

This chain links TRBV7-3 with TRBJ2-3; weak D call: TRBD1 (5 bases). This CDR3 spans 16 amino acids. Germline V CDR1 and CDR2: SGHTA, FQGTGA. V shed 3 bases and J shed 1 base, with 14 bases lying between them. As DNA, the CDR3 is TGTGCCAGCAGCTTGATGGGGCTAGGGGGCACAGATACGCAGTATTTT. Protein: CASSLMGLGGTDTQYF.

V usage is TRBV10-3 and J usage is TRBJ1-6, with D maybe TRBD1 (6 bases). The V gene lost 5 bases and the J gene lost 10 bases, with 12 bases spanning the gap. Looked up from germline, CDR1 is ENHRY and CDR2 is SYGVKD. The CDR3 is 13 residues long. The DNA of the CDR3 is TGTGCCATCAGTCGGGAGGGGGGGTCACCCCTCCACTTT. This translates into CAISREGGSPLHF.

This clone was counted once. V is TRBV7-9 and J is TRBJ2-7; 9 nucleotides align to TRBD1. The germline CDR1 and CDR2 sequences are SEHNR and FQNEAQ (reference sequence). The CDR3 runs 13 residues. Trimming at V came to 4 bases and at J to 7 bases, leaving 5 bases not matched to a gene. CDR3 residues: CASSSGTGLEQYF. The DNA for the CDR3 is TGTGCCAGCAGCTCAGGGACAGGGCTTGAGCAGTACTTC.

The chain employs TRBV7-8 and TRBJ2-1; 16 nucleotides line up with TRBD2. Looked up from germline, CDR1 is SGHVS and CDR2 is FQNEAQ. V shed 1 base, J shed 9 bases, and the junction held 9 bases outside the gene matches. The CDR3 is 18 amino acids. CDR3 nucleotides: TGTGCCAGCAGCTTAGTTGATGGGACTAGCGGGAGGGCACGTGAGCAGTTCTTC. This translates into CASSLVDGTSGRAREQFF. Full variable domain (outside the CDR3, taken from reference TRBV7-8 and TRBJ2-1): GAGVSQSPRYKVAKRGQDVALRCDPISGHVSLFWYQQALGQGPEFLTYFQNEAQLDKSGLPSDRFFAERPEGSVSTLKIQRTQQEDSAVYLCASSLVDGTSGRAREQFFGPGTRLTVL.

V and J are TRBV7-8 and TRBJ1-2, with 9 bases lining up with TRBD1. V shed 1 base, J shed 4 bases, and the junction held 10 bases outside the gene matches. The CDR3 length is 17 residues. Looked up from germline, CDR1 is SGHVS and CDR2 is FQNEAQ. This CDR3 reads CASSLGPVTGGSYGYTF. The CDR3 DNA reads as TGTGCCAGCAGCTTAGGGCCTGTTACAGGGGGCTCCTATGGCTACACCTTC.

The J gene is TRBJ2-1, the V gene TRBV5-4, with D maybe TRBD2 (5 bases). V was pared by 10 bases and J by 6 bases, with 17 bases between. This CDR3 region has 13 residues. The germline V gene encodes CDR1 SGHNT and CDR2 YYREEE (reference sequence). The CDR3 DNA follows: TGTGCCTGTACGGGGAACAACGCCAATGAGCAGTTCTTC. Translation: CACTGNNANEQFF.

In DNA, the CDR3 is TGTGCCATCAGCGCCTCTGGTGGAGAGAGCTCCTACGAGCAGTACTTC. Translated: CAISASGGESSYEQYF. The chain couples TRBV10-3 to TRBJ2-7, with D unresolved. The length of the CDR3 is 16 residues. Germline CDR1 and CDR2: ENHRY and SYGVKD. Trimming left V 6 bases short and J 0 bases short, with 18 bases between.